This is a list of T cell receptor beta chains from one sample in a study of T cell changes during pregnancy in multiple sclerosis. Assay: immunoSEQ multiplex PCR; the TCRdb copy retains only in-frame clones and omits some. The sample lists over 60,000 clones, approximately 90% seen once, with roughly 2.6% in the top ten. Specimen: peripheral blood, collected in the first trimester of pregnancy. Receptor source: a female donor with multiple sclerosis, enrolled in a pregnancy study. CDR3s include the opening cysteine and the closing phenylalanine or tryptophan.

>TRBJ2-3|TRBV29-1
CSVDPQGLAGRHF
>TRBJ2-7|TRBV4-1
CASSQPLDRAADEQYF
>TRBJ1-4|TRBV2
CASSVMGGDEKLFF
>TRBJ1-1|TRBV12-5
CASGLSLTRENTEAFF
>TRBJ1-2|TRBV6-1
CASSEAGQGFYGYTF
>TRBJ1-1|TRBV4-1
CASSQDLAFEAFF
>TRBJ2-5|TRBV18
CASSLGTGAMETQYF
>TRBJ1-3|TRBV18
CASSLTGDSGNTIYF
>TRBJ1-4|TRBV18
CASSPGTGENEKLFF
>TRBJ2-5|TRBV7-7
CASSQDRADQETQYF
>TRBJ2-5|TRBV30
CAWRPGLAGFETQYF
>TRBJ2-5|TRBV18
CASSPPSSGQETQYF
>TRBJ2-1|TRBV7-2
CASSFQDNEQFF
>TRBJ1-1|TRBV4-2
CASSQDPPGTEAFF
>TRBJ2-5|TRBV7-2
CASRNDRDAGETQYF
>TRBJ2-1|TRBV11-3
CASSLHRTSGSSYNEQFF
>TRBJ2-1|TRBV19
CASSISGLAGAGGYNEQFF
>TRBJ1-2|TRBV29-1
CSVSGFNYGYTF
>TRBJ1-6|TRBV5-6
CASSEPSTPSPLHF
>TRBJ1-1|TRBV4-3
CASSQRTGQLGPRTEAFF
>TRBJ2-2|TRBV2
CASTPTGFGTGELFF
>TRBJ2-1|TRBV5-1
CASNLRPAGVGVWDEQFF
>TRBJ2-4|TRBV29-1
CSVAGTSGLKNIQYF
>TRBJ2-7|TRBV10-3
CAISVGGSQGGEQYF
>TRBJ1-2|TRBV29-1
CSVEGRTNYGYTF
>TRBJ1-6|TRBV5-1
CASSFNSGAGNSPLHF
>TRBJ1-5|TRBV4-2
CASSQDPGGGNQPQHF
>TRBJ2-3|TRBV10-1
CASSAGGVEDTQYF
>TRBJ1-1|TRBV11-2
CASSFRVMWNTEAFF
>TRBJ1-1|TRBV19
CASSPRVSEAFF
>TRBJ1-2|TRBV2
CASSPDRGRDRDF
>TRBJ1-1|TRBV30
CAWRGGRWAFF
>TRBJ1-4|TRBV6-1
CASSFTGGWGEKLFF
>TRBJ2-7|TRBV11-2
CASSFISGGVYEQYF
>TRBJ1-2|TRBV4-1
CASSQDEGQEYHYGYTF
>TRBJ1-1|TRBV30
CAWSGSEAFF
>TRBJ2-7|TRBV18
CASSLRDSGGEQYF
>TRBJ1-5|TRBV2
CASGSTGVQPQHF
>TRBJ2-1|TRBV6-4
CASSDSLAGAGEQFF
>TRBJ1-1|TRBV19
CASSIGQGNTEAFF
>TRBJ1-2|TRBV7-9
CASSPTTGHIGPDYGYTF
>TRBJ1-5|TRBV11-2
CASSLRGYPLPGPQHF
>TRBJ2-3|TRBV2
CASKLEGGASDTQYF
>TRBJ2-3|TRBV7-8
CASSPPASGDRDTQYF
>TRBJ2-5|TRBV5-6
CASSSGQGGGETQYF
>TRBJ1-1|TRBV7-2
CASSHGQANTEAFF
>TRBJ2-7|TRBV6-5
CASRGTGGSYEQYF
>TRBJ1-3|TRBV6-5
CASTPQGATDTIYF
>TRBJ1-2|TRBV7-2
CASSPRTGGHGYTF
>TRBJ1-5|TRBV5-4
CASSLDRSNQPQHF
>TRBJ2-3|TRBV5-1
CASSSTSGGVNTDTQYF
>TRBJ2-2|TRBV5-4
CASSSTSGRARIGELFF
>TRBJ2-5|TRBV6-6
CASSYPQGSYQETQYF
>TRBJ1-1|TRBV5-8
CASSWPEAFF
>TRBJ2-1|TRBV11-2
CASSLGGLLYNEQFF
>TRBJ2-7|TRBV2
CASSVMDSTYEQYF